Listed here is a single T cell receptor (beta chain). V dropped 0 bases and J dropped 6; count of bases not matched to a gene: 5. The germline CDR1 and CDR2 sequences are LGHNA and YSLEER. CDR3 length: 16 amino acids. The data originate from a study of immune cell composition in non-small cell lung cancer. The method was immunoSEQ multiplex PCR; TCRdb's version includes in-frame clones alone and lacks a portion of them. The sample comprises several thousand clones, 70% to 80% of which are singletons, and more than 20% rests with the top ten. What was sequenced was lung tumor tissue. The TCR sequence derives from a human donor with non-small cell lung cancer. This chain links TRBV4-3 with TRBJ1-6, with TRBD1 matching over 7 bases. CDR3 nucleotide sequence: TGCGCCAGCAGCCAAGATAGGGGGCAGAGTAATTCACCCCTCCACTTT. Translated, it gives CASSQDRGQSNSPLHF.